The rows below give T cell receptor beta chains drawn from one sample of a study of OX40 agonist ivuxolimab in advanced cancers. Assay: immunoSEQ multiplex PCR; the TCRdb copy retains only in-frame clones and omits some. The sample includes 60,000 to 90,000 clones, around 89% of them seen just once. Sequences were derived from CD4+ or CD8+ T cells sorted from blood, sampled in a trial of the OX40 agonist ivuxolimab. These receptor sequences come from an adult with an advanced solid tumor such as melanoma, head and neck, liver or kidney cancer. The CDR3 runs from the conserved cysteine through the conserved F or W. A D gene is named only where the DNA matches it firmly. A clone size is listed for some rows: how often the clone was seen (once, few, many), or a class if it is expanded.

TRBV28,TRBJ1-5,.,once,CASSLYEGYSNQPQHF,TGTGCCAGCAGTTTATACGAGGGCTATAGCAATCAGCCCCAGCATTTT
TRBV7-9,TRBJ2-6,.,.,CASSSTGRGANVLTF,TGTGCCAGCAGCTCAACAGGGAGAGGGGCCAACGTCCTGACTTTC
TRBV29-1,TRBJ1-4,.,.,CSATRNEKLFF,TGCAGCGCCACCCGTAATGAAAAACTGTTTTTT
TRBV18,TRBJ2-6,.,once,CASSPAGSGANVLTF,TGTGCCAGCTCACCAGCGGGCTCTGGGGCCAACGTCCTGACTTTC
TRBV6-6,TRBJ1-4,.,.,CASSQGGTPEKLFF,TGTGCCAGCAGTCAGGGAGGGACACCTGAAAAACTGTTTTTT
TRBV5-5,TRBJ1-2,.,.,CASLSIGLIGLHGYTF,TGTGCCAGCCTTTCCATTGGCCTAATAGGTCTACATGGCTACACCTTC
TRBV28,TRBJ1-2,TRBD1,.,CASSPGGHGYTF,TGTGCCAGCAGCCCAGGGGGCCATGGCTACACCTTC
TRBV18,TRBJ2-3,TRBD2,.,CASSPLAGVVTDTQYF,TGTGCCAGCTCACCTCTAGCGGGAGTAGTCACAGATACGCAGTATTTT
TRBV28,TRBJ2-7,.,.,CASRGMGVLGYEQYF,TGTGCCAGCAGGGGTATGGGAGTCCTAGGCTACGAGCAGTACTTC
TRBV6-6,TRBJ2-1,.,.,CASSFPRTTHNEQFF,TGTGCCAGCAGTTTCCCGCGGACTACCCACAATGAGCAGTTCTTC
TRBV10-3,TRBJ2-7,.,few,CAISGTRLAREQYF,TGTGCCATCAGTGGGACCCGACTTGCTCGCGAGCAGTACTTC
TRBV5-4,TRBJ2-4,.,.,CASSSQGLRNIQYF,TGTGCCAGCAGCTCACAGGGATTGAGAAACATTCAGTACTTC
TRBV21-1,TRBJ1-5,.,.,CASSKADPAQHF,TGTGCCAGCAGCAAAGCGGACCCAGCCCAGCATTTT
TRBV6-6,TRBJ1-2,.,.,CASSEANGYTF,TGTGCCAGCAGCGAAGCGAATGGCTACACCTTC
TRBV19,TRBJ1-1,.,.,CASSIGNLMNTEAFF,TGTGCCAGTAGTATAGGGAACCTTATGAACACTGAAGCTTTCTTT
TRBV7-9,TRBJ1-5,.,few,CASSLTENQPQHF,TGTGCCAGCAGCCTGACAGAGAATCAGCCCCAGCATTTT
TRBV11-3,TRBJ2-3,.,.,CASSLNGAGDTQYF,TGTGCCAGCAGCTTAAACGGGGCGGGAGATACGCAGTATTTT
TRBV7-9,TRBJ1-1,.,.,CASSLARLKNTEAFF,TGTGCCAGCAGCTTAGCTCGGTTAAAGAACACTGAAGCTTTCTTT
TRBV19,TRBJ1-3,.,.,CASSPLGQIGNTIYF,TGTGCCAGTAGCCCCCTCGGACAGATCGGAAACACCATATATTTT
TRBV5-1,TRBJ2-7,.,.,CASSLAPTATYEQYF,TGCGCCAGCAGCTTGGCTCCCACAGCCACCTACGAGCAGTACTTC
TRBV5-4,TRBJ2-7,TRBD2,.,CASSLERDGYEQYF,TGTGCCAGCAGCTTGGAGCGGGACGGATACGAGCAGTACTTC
TRBV5-4,TRBJ2-5,TRBD2,.,CASSAPGLQETQYF,TGTGCCAGCAGCGCACCGGGACTACAAGAGACCCAGTACTTC
TRBV11-2,TRBJ1-3,.,once,CASSLGGAAGNTIYF,TGTGCCAGCAGCTTAGGGGGGGCCGCTGGAAACACCATATATTTT
TRBV28,TRBJ2-7,TRBD2,.,CASSRLAGQVYEQYF,TGTGCCAGCAGTAGGCTAGCGGGGCAAGTCTACGAGCAGTACTTC
TRBV11-3,TRBJ2-7,.,.,CASSLFAGAYEQYF,TGTGCCAGCAGCTTATTTGCAGGAGCCTACGAGCAGTACTTC
TRBV11-2,TRBJ2-4,.,once,CASSLSLAGIQYF,TGTGCCAGCAGCTTAAGTTTGGCGGGCATTCAGTACTTC
TRBV11-3,TRBJ2-3,.,.,CASSSTDTQYF,TGTGCCAGCAGCTCAACAGATACGCAGTATTTT
TRBV30,TRBJ2-7,.,.,CAWNPTAFYEQYF,TGTGCCTGGAACCCAACTGCCTTCTACGAGCAGTACTTC
TRBV28,TRBJ2-1,TRBD1,.,CASRGTGHYNEQFF,TGTGCCAGCAGGGGGACAGGGCACTACAATGAGCAGTTCTTC
TRBV19,TRBJ1-5,.,.,CASSMTGFYSNQPQHF,TGTGCCAGTAGTATGACGGGATTCTATAGCAATCAGCCCCAGCATTTT
TRBV5-4,TRBJ2-1,.,.,CASSPTPQGNEQFF,TGTGCCAGCAGCCCAACCCCCCAGGGGAATGAGCAGTTCTTC
TRBV11-3,TRBJ2-5,.,.,CASSPPGPLREETQYF,TGTGCCAGCAGCCCACCGGGGCCCCTGAGGGAAGAGACCCAGTACTTC
TRBV6-6,TRBJ1-2,.,.,CASSYSAGDYGYTF,TGTGCCAGCAGTTACTCGGCAGGGGACTATGGCTACACCTTC
TRBV11-2,TRBJ2-2,.,.,CASSLEPAILSGELFF,TGTGCCAGCAGCTTAGAGCCGGCCATACTGTCCGGGGAGCTGTTTTTT
TRBV30,TRBJ2-7,.,.,CAWSPAGGLPYEQYF,TGTGCCTGGAGTCCTGCTGGGGGGTTGCCCTACGAGCAGTACTTC